These 21 T cell receptor beta chains originate from one sample sequenced in a study of T-cell reconstitution after alpha-beta-depleted transplantation in children. Molecular barcoding with unique molecular identifiers was used for the TCRbeta library. One entry per CDR3 protein, called by TCRdb with MiXCR from the PCR reads. Among around 490,000 distinct CDR3 sequences listed, about 10% were seen once. Source: PBMCs, mostly from graft donor cells, taken 180 days after TCRalphabeta/CD19-depleted stem cell transplant. These receptor sequences come from a female patient aged 2-9 years who had a stem cell transplant for aplastic anemia, so the T cells may come from the graft donor.

This clonotype was observed a few times. J is TRBJ2-1 and V is TRBV7-3, with D perhaps TRBD1 (5 bases). The CDR3 is 17 amino acids. V was pared by 1 base and J by 5 bases, with 18 bases between. Germline V gene data show CDR1 as SGHTA and CDR2 as FQGTGA. CDR3: CASSLIPTGLTHNEQFF. CDR3 coding DNA: TGTGCCAGCAGCTTAATCCCAACAGGTCTCACCCACAATGAGCAGTTCTTC.

This clonotype turned up a few times. The chain employs TRBV7-2 and TRBJ1-1, with 9 bases lining up with TRBD1. The CDR3 length is 13 residues. Germline CDR1 and CDR2: SGHTA and FQGNSA. V dropped 2 bases and J dropped 7; count of bases not matched to a gene: 2. Here the CDR3 reads CASSLRQGGEAFF. In nucleotides, the CDR3 is TGTGCCAGCAGCTTAAGACAGGGGGGTGAAGCTTTCTTT.

The genes are TRBV6-1 and TRBJ2-1, with D perhaps matching TRBD2 (5 bases). The germline V and J ends were trimmed by 6 bases and 3 bases, with 15 bases remaining between them. CDR3 length: 15 residues. Germline CDR1 reads MNHNS; CDR2 reads SASEGT. The CDR3 nucleotides read TGTGCCAGCAGCCCCACACTAGGAGGCTACAATGAGCAGTTCTTC. Translation: CASSPTLGGYNEQFF.

There are a few counts of this clonotype. The chain carries TRBV20-1 and TRBJ1-1; the D gene is possibly TRBD1 (5 bases). V dropped 6 bases and J dropped 1 base, with 12 bases sitting between them. CDR1 is DFQATT, CDR2 SNEGSKA, per germline (reference sequence). This CDR3 has 13 amino acids. The CDR3 region is CSAPRGQNTEAFF. CDR3 nucleotides: TGCAGTGCCCCCCGGGGCCAGAACACTGAAGCTTTCTTT.

Details on this clonotype: This may stem from a read error, because a much larger clone lies one nucleotide away. This chain connects TRBV5-1 to TRBJ2-7; D is unclear. The CDR3 is made up of 12 amino acids. Germline-derived CDR1 and CDR2 are SGHRS and YFSETQ. V dropped 7 bases and J dropped 7 bases, with 15 bases sitting between them. CDR3 in DNA: TGCGCCAGCGGCTATTTCGGCTTGGAGCAGTACTTC. Its translation is CASGYFGLEQYF.

Many counts were recorded for this clonotype. This sequence joins TRBV28 and TRBJ2-7; tentative D call: TRBD2 (5 bases). CDR1 and CDR2 (germline): MDHEN, SYDVKM. V gave up 4 bases and J gave up 4 bases, with 17 bases separating them. This CDR3 has 15 residues. The CDR3 here is CASSSEADEYYEQYF. The CDR3 nucleotides read TGTGCCAGCAGTTCCGAAGCGGACGAATATTACGAGCAGTACTTC.

This clonotype was picked up a small number of times. This chain uses TRBV4-1 with TRBJ2-2; 13 positions agree with TRBD2. The CDR3 loop spans 23 amino acids. The V segment lost 0 bases and the J segment 6 bases; nucleotides outside the gene matches: 22. Germline lookup yields CDR1 MGHRA and CDR2 YSYEKL. The CDR3 bases are TGCGCCAGCAGCCAAGATCGAAGGTGGGGAAGGACTAGCGGGAGTTCAAGCCCCGGGGAGCTGTTTTTT. This sequence encodes CASSQDRRWGRTSGSSSPGELFF.

The chain employs TRBV6-5 and TRBJ1-1, with D tentatively TRBD1 (6 bases). Trimming removed 0 bases at V and 6 bases at J, with 11 bases between. The CDR3 covers 14 residues. The germline CDR1 and CDR2 sequences are MNHEY and SVGAGI. CDR3 loop: CASSYSSQGPEAFF. DNA for the CDR3: TGTGCCAGCAGTTACTCGTCACAGGGTCCTGAAGCTTTCTTT.

The chain uses TRBV19 and TRBJ1-4; the D gene is possibly TRBD1 (6 bases). Germline-derived CDR1 and CDR2 are LNHDA and SQIVND (reference sequence). Trimming shortened V by 6 bases and J by 2 bases, and 13 bases separated the two germline ends. This CDR3 is 15 amino acids long. The CDR3 bases are TGTGCCAGTAGAGATGGACAGCGGACTAATGAAAAACTGTTTTTT. Residues: CASRDGQRTNEKLFF.

This chain uses TRBV7-8 with TRBJ2-3; TRBD2 might be the D (6 bases). The CDR3 runs to 17 residues. Per germline, CDR1 SGHVS and CDR2 FQNEAQ. The V gene lost 6 bases and the J gene lost 0 bases, with 19 bases spanning the gap. The CDR3, as DNA: TGTGCCAGCAGTCCATTCGGGCGGGGATCTAGCACAGATACGCAGTATTTT. Its translation: CASSPFGRGSSTDTQYF.

This chain links TRBV19 with TRBJ2-2; 8 bases match TRBD2. Germline CDR1 LNHDA, CDR2 SQIVND (reference sequence). The length of the CDR3 is 15 residues. V dropped 5 bases and J dropped 5; count of bases not matched to a gene: 7. The CDR3, as DNA: TGTGCCAGTAGTCAACTAGCGGTGGTTACCGGGGAGCTGTTTTTT. It yields the protein CASSQLAVVTGELFF. Complete variable domain (other parts from reference TRBV19 and TRBJ2-2): DGGITQSPKYLFRKEGQNVTLSCEQNLNHDAMYWYRQDPGQGLRLIYYSQIVNDFQKGDIAEGYSVSREKKESFPLTVTSAQKNPTAFYLCASSQLAVVTGELFFGEGSRLTVL.

J is TRBJ2-2 and V is TRBV25-1; tentatively, D is TRBD1 (6 bases). The CDR3 is made up of 16 amino acids. Trimming cost V 1 base and J 1 base, with 10 bases left between them. Germline CDR1 MGHDK, CDR2 SYGVNS. CDR3 DNA sequence: TGTGCCAGCAGTGAATGGGGGACACTGAACACCGGGGAGCTGTTTTTT. It is translated as CASSEWGTLNTGELFF.

This clonotype showed up just once. The gene calls are TRBV29-1 and TRBJ2-3; the D is unclear. Germline V gene data show CDR1 as SQVTM and CDR2 as ANQGSEA. V lost 3 bases, J lost 0 bases, and 4 bases lay in between. CDR3 length: 12 residues. CDR3 sequence reads: CSVDFSTDTQYF. The CDR3 DNA is TGCAGCGTTGATTTCAGCACAGATACGCAGTATTTT.

This clonotype was observed a handful of times. The rearrangement links TRBV7-9 to TRBJ2-5; TRBD1 is a possible D gene (5 bases). V was shortened by 2 bases and J by 3 bases, with 16 bases between the two germline ends. This CDR3 is built from 16 residues. CDR1 is SEHNR and CDR2 is FQNEAQ in the germline V gene (reference sequence). CDR3 DNA: TGTGCCAGCAGCTTAACCCGGGTTGGCAGGGAAGAGACCCAGTACTTC. Translation: CASSLTRVGREETQYF.

This clonotype was seen more than once but under ten times. The V call is TRBV5-6, the J call TRBJ2-1; 10 positions match TRBD1. The CDR3 extends over 16 amino acids. V trimming: 4 bases; J trimming: 3 bases; junction bases outside the gene matches: 7. Germline V gene data show CDR1 as SGHDT and CDR2 as YYEEEE. CDR3 in DNA: TGTGCCAGCAGCGGGGGACAGGGGCACCTCTACAATGAGCAGTTCTTC. Translating gives CASSGGQGHLYNEQFF.

The gene calls are TRBV21-1 and TRBJ1-5; the DNA was not used to check the table's D call, TRBD1. TRBV21-1 is noted as a pseudogene. The CDR3 is made up of 23 amino acids. The DNA for the CDR3 is TGTGCCAGCAGCAAAGACGCGTTCTTCCGTCCCGGGCCCCCCGTTTATAGCAATCAGCCCCAGCATTTT. Translated, it gives CASSKDAFFRPGPPVYSNQPQHF.

The genes are TRBV9 and TRBJ2-5, with no clear D. The CDR3 covers 12 residues. Trimming removed 3 bases from V and 0 bases from J, with 3 bases in between. Per the germline V gene, CDR1 is SGDLS and CDR2 is YYNGEE. Written as DNA, the CDR3 is TGTGCCAGCAGCGCCCACCAAGAGACCCAGTACTTC. Translation gives CASSAHQETQYF.

This clonotype has only a few counts. The chain uses TRBV4-1 and TRBJ2-1, with D possibly TRBD2 on 6 matching bases. CDR1 and CDR2 from the germline V gene are MGHRA and YSYEKL. Trimming pared 1 base from V and 2 bases from J, leaving 15 bases between. This CDR3 has 17 residues. The CDR3 region has the DNA TGCGCCAGCAGCCAAGGACGTGGGGAGGTCACCTACAATGAGCAGTTCTTC. Translating it yields CASSQGRGEVTYNEQFF.

This clonotype was seen a few times. V usage is TRBV7-9 and J usage is TRBJ2-3; D ambiguous. There are 15 residues in the CDR3. From germline, CDR1 is SEHNR and CDR2 FQNEAQ (reference sequence). V lost 3 bases, J lost 0 bases, and 10 bases lay in between. For the CDR3, the DNA is TGTGCCAGCAGCTTGTTAGCAGCTAGCACAGATACGCAGTATTTT. This sequence encodes CASSLLAASTDTQYF.

This sequence joins TRBV7-3 and TRBJ1-1, with D possibly being TRBD1 (5 bases). Germline-derived CDR1 and CDR2 are SGHTA and FQGTGA. V was shortened by 2 bases and J by 4 bases, with 11 bases between the two germline ends. The CDR3 totals 14 residues. The CDR3 sequence: CASSLFPGGTEAFF. The CDR3 DNA reads TGTGCCAGCAGCTTATTTCCGGGGGGCACTGAAGCTTTCTTT.

The rearrangement uses TRBV4-2 and TRBJ2-7; 16 bases agree with TRBD2. Per the germline V gene, CDR1 is LGHNA and CDR2 is YNFKEQ. V lost 4 bases and J lost 2; bases outside the gene matches: 8. This CDR3 contains 18 residues. CDR3 residues: CASSRTGTSGRGAYEQYF. CDR3 in DNA: TGTGCCAGCAGCCGCACGGGGACTAGCGGGAGGGGGGCCTACGAGCAGTACTTC.